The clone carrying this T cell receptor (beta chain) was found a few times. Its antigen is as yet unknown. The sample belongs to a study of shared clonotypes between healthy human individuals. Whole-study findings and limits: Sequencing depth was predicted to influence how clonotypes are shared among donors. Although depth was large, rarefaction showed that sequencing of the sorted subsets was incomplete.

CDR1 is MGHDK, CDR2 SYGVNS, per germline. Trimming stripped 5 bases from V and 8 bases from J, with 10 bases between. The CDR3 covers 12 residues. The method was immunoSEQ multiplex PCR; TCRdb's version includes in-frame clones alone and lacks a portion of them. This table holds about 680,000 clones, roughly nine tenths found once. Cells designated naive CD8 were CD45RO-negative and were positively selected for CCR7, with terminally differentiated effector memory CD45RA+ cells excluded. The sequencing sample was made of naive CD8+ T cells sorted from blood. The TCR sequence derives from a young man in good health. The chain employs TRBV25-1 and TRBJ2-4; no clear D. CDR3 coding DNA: TGTGCCAGCAGTTGGCAAGGGCACATTCAGTACTTC. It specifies CASSWQGHIQYF.